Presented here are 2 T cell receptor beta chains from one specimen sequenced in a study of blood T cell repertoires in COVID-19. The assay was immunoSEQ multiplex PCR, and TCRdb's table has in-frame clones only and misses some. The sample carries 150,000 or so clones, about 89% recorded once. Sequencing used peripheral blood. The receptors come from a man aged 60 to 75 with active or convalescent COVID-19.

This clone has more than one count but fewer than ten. CDR3 in DNA: TGTGCCAGCGCAGGACAGGGTTTAGATACGCAGTATTTT. Translating it yields CASAGQGLDTQYF. The chain uses TRBV7-2 and TRBJ2-3; 8 nucleotides agree with TRBD1. Germline V gene lookup returns CDR1 SGHTA and CDR2 FQGNSA. V gave up 8 bases and J gave up 5 bases; unmatched junction bases: 6. There are 13 residues in the CDR3.

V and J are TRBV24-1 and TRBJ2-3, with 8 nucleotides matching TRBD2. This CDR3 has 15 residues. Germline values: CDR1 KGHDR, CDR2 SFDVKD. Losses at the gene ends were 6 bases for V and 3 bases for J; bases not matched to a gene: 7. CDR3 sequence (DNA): TGTGCCACCAGTTCCTCGGGAGGGACTACAGATACGCAGTATTTT. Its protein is CATSSSGGTTDTQYF.